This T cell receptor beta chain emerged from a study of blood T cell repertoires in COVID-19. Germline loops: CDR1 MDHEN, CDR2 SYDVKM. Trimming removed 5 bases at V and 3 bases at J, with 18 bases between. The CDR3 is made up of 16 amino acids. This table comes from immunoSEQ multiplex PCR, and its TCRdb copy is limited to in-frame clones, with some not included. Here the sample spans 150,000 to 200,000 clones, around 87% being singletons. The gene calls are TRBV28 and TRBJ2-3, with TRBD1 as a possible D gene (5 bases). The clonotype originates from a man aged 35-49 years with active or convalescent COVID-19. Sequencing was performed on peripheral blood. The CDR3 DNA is TGTGCCAGCAGTCAAGGGGCGGCTTTGAATACAGATACGCAGTATTTT. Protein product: CASSQGAALNTDTQYF.